Listed here are 13 T cell receptor beta chains from one sample, sequenced in a study of T cell repertoires in ileal Crohn's disease. Sequencing used immunoSEQ multiplex PCR; TCRdb keeps in-frame clones, though not all of them. Of 14,000 or so clones listed, 70% were seen once; the top ten hold over 4.5%. The specimen sequenced was ileal tissue. These receptors were obtained from an adult with Crohn's disease.

The rearrangement links TRBV27 to TRBJ1-1; no clear D gene. V was cut by 6 bases and J by 2 bases, with 10 bases left in between. The CDR3 is 13 amino acids. CDR1 and CDR2 from the germline V gene are MNHEY and SMNVEV (reference sequence). Here the CDR3 reads CASRSLLNTEAFF. As DNA, the CDR3 is TGTGCCAGCAGGTCTCTATTAAACACTGAAGCTTTCTTT.

The gene calls are TRBV10-1 and TRBJ1-3; D gene unclear. Germline CDR1 is WNHNN and CDR2 is SYGVQD (reference sequence). The length of the CDR3 is 13 residues. V shed 11 bases and J shed 0 bases, with 11 bases lying between them. The CDR3 sequence: CASRPASGNTIYF. In nucleotides, the CDR3 is TGCGCCTCCCGGCCCGCCTCTGGAAACACCATATATTTT.

V and J are TRBV10-1 and TRBJ1-2, with D unclear. CDR3 length equals 13 residues. Germline CDR1 and CDR2: WNHNN and SYGVQD (reference sequence). V was pared by 0 bases and J by 8 bases, with 10 bases between. CDR3 coding DNA: TGCGCCAGCAGTGAGTCACTGGAAGGAGGCTACACCTTC. This sequence encodes CASSESLEGGYTF.

This clone ranks as medium-sized (0.01 to 0.1%). This chain joins TRBV10-3 and TRBJ1-6; no clear D. The CDR3 is 17 residues long. From germline, CDR1 is ENHRY and CDR2 SYGVKD. V shed 5 bases and J shed 5 bases, with 19 bases lying between them. CDR3 amino acids: CAISNQDHFGDNSPLHF. CDR3 DNA: TGTGCCATCAGTAACCAAGACCACTTCGGGGATAATTCACCCCTCCACTTT.

The J gene is TRBJ2-5, the V gene TRBV7-6, with D unclear. The CDR3 is 14 amino acids. CDR1 and CDR2 (germline): SGHVS, FNYEAQ. Trimming took 1 base from V and 7 from J, leaving 13 bases between them. Written as DNA, the CDR3 is TGTGCCAGCAGCTTAGTTCACACGTTAGTGACCCAGTACTTC. As protein: CASSLVHTLVTQYF.

This clone was recorded only once. This rearrangement joins TRBV6-1 to TRBJ2-7; 12 bases map to TRBD2. The germline V gene has CDR1 MNHNS and CDR2 SASEGT. This CDR3 has 17 residues. After removal of 3 bases from V and 5 bases from J, the junction contained 11 bases not matched to a gene. Here the CDR3 reads CASSDPVASGGEDEQYF. The CDR3 region has the DNA TGTGCCAGCAGTGACCCCGTGGCTAGCGGGGGGGAGGACGAGCAGTACTTC.

By share of the sample, this clone is medium-sized (0.01 to 0.1%). The same CDR3 arises from other DNA sequences in this sample as well. This chain joins TRBV28 and TRBJ1-2; D is possibly TRBD1 (6 bases). V was trimmed by 3 bases and J by 4 bases, leaving 9 bases between them. This CDR3 is 13 amino acids long. Germline lookup yields CDR1 MDHEN and CDR2 SYDVKM. The CDR3 DNA reads as TGTGCCAGCAGTTTGGGGGCGGTCTATGGCTACACCTTC. Translated: CASSLGAVYGYTF.

A note on this clone: Within the sample, other DNA sequences also encode this same CDR3. V gene TRBV6-1 combines with J gene TRBJ1-4; a weak D match, TRBD1 (6 bases). The CDR3 consists of 17 residues. Deletions cut 3 bases from V and 0 bases from J, with 14 bases between. Germline assignment: CDR1 MNHNS and CDR2 SASEGT. CDR3 nucleotide sequence: TGTGCCAGCAGTGAGGTCAGGGGTCATGCAACTAATGAAAAACTGTTTTTT. It translates to CASSEVRGHATNEKLFF.

As for this clone: An end of the junction differs from the germline gene, which may be a read error. The rearrangement links TRBV5-5 to TRBJ2-5; a possible D gene is TRBD1 (6 bases). Germline CDR1 is SGHKS and CDR2 is YYEKEE (reference sequence). This CDR3 region has 16 residues. The CDR3 reads CASSLVTGEGQEAQYF. The CDR3 nucleotides read TGTGCCAGCAGCTTGGTGACAGGTGAAGGGCAAGAGGCCCAGTACTTC. Looking up the rest from reference TRBV5-5 and TRBJ2-5 gives the full variable domain: DAGVTQSPTHLIKTRGQQVTLRCSPISGHKSVSWYQQVLGQGPQFIFQYYEKEERGRGNFPDRFSARQFPNYSSELNVNALLLGDSALYLCASSLVTGEGQEAQYFGPGTRLLVL.

The rearrangement links TRBV19 to TRBJ2-1, with D perhaps TRBD1 (6 bases). The V gene's germline CDR1 is LNHDA and CDR2 SQIVND (reference sequence). The V gene lost 3 bases and the J gene lost 9 bases, with 12 bases spanning the gap. CDR3 length equals 13 residues. The CDR3 DNA reads TGTGCCAGTAGTATTAACAGGGAAGGTGAGCAGTTCTTC. Its protein product is CASSINREGEQFF. The whole variable domain, filled in from reference TRBV19 and TRBJ2-1, reads DGGITQSPKYLFRKEGQNVTLSCEQNLNHDAMYWYRQDPGQGLRLIYYSQIVNDFQKGDIAEGYSVSREKKESFPLTVTSAQKNPTAFYLCASSINREGEQFFGPGTRLTVL.

J is TRBJ2-5 and V is TRBV10-3; 14 bases line up with TRBD2. CDR1 is ENHRY, CDR2 SYGVKD, per germline. The J segment lost 5 bases and the V segment lost 6 bases, leaving 5 bases of the junction unmatched. The CDR3 is 15 residues long. Here the CDR3 reads CAISGTSGGEETQYF. The CDR3 coding sequence is TGTGCCATCAGCGGGACTAGCGGGGGTGAGGAGACCCAGTACTTC.

The table lists this clone with a few counts. This rearrangement joins TRBV2 to TRBJ1-1; a possible D gene is TRBD1 (6 bases). The CDR3 extends over 14 amino acids. Trimming took off 5 bases at V and 0 bases at J, with 10 bases between the two ends. The V gene's germline CDR1 is SNHLY and CDR2 FYNNEI. CDR3 nucleotides: TGTGCCAGCAGTAGGACAGCAATGAACACTGAAGCTTTCTTT. Translating gives CASSRTAMNTEAFF.

This clone was detected a few times. The J gene is TRBJ2-3, the V gene TRBV5-1, with D possibly matching TRBD2 (5 bases). V lost 4 bases, J lost 4 bases, and 16 bases lay in between. CDR3 size: 15 residues. Germline CDR1 SGHRS, CDR2 YFSETQ. This chain's CDR3 is CASSVRARGSDTQYF. For the CDR3, the DNA is TGCGCCAGCAGCGTCCGGGCTAGAGGGTCAGATACGCAGTATTTT.